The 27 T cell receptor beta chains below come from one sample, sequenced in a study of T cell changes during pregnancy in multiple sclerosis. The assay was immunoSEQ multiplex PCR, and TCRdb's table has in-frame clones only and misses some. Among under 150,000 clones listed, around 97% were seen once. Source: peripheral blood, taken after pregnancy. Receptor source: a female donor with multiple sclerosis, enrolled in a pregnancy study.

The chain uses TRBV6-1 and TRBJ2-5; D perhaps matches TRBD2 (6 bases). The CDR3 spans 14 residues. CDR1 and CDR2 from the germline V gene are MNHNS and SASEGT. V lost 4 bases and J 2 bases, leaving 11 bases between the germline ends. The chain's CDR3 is CASSVGGGQETQYF. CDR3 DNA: TGTGCCAGCAGTGTCGGGGGTGGGCAAGAGACCCAGTACTTC.

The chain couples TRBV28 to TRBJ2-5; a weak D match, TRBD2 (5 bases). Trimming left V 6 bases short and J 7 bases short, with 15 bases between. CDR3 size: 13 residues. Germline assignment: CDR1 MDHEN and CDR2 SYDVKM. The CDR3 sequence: CASRAGPSRTQYF. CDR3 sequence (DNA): TGTGCCAGCAGGGCGGGCCCGTCTCGGACCCAGTACTTC.

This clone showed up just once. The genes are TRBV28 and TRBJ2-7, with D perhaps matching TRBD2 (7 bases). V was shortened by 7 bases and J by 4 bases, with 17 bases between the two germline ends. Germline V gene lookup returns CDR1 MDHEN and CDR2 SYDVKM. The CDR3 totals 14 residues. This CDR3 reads CASTFTGGPYEQYF. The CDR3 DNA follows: TGTGCCAGCACGTTCACCGGGGGGCCTTACGAGCAGTACTTC.

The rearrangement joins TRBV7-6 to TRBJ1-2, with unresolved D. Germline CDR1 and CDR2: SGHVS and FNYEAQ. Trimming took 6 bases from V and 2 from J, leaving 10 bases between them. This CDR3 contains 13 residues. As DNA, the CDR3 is TGTGCCAGCAGTTCGGAGGGCAACTATGGCTACACCTTC. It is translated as CASSSEGNYGYTF.

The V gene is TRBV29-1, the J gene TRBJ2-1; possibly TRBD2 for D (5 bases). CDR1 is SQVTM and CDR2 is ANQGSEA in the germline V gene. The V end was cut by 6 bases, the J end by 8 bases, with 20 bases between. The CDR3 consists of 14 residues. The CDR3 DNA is TGCAGCGTCTCCTCCCGGGATGCCACCTATGAGCAGTTCTTC. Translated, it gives CSVSSRDATYEQFF.

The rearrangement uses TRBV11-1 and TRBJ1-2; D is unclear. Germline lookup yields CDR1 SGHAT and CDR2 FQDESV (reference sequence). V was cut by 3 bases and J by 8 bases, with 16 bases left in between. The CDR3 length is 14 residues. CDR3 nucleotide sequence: TGTGCCAGCAGCTTCGACGACGGGAAAGGGGGCTACACCTTC. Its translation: CASSFDDGKGGYTF.

CDR3 residues: CASSLGLATYNEQFF. The CDR3, as DNA: TGCGCCAGCAGCCTGGGACTAGCAACCTACAATGAGCAGTTCTTC. The chain is built from TRBV4-3 and TRBJ2-1, with 9 positions matching TRBD2. The CDR3 runs 15 residues. In germline, CDR1 is LGHNA, CDR2 YSLEER. J lost 2 bases, V lost 4 bases, and 3 bases had no gene match.

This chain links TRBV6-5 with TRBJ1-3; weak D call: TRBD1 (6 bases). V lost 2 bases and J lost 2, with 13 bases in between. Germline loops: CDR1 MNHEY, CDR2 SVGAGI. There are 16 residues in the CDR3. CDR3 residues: CASSYPPGAPGNTIYF. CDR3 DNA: TGTGCCAGCAGTTACCCACCAGGGGCTCCTGGAAACACCATATATTTT.

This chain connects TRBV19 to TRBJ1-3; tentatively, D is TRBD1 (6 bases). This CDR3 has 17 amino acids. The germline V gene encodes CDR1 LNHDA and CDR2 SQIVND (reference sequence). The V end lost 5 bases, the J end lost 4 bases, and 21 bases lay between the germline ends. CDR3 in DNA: TGTGCCAGTAGTCCCCCTCGGCAGGGGCCGGGGGGAAACACCATATATTTT. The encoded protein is CASSPPRQGPGGNTIYF.

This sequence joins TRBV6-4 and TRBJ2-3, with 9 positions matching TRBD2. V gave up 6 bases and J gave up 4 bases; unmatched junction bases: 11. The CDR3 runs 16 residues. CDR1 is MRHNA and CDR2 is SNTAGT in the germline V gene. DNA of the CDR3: TGTGCCAGCAGAGCGGTAGCGGGAGACAGTTCAGATACGCAGTATTTT. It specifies CASRAVAGDSSDTQYF.

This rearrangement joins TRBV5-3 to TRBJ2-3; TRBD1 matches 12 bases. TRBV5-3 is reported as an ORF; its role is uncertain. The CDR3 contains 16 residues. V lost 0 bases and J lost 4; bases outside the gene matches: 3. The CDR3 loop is CARSLVGTGGSDTQYF. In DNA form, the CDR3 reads TGTGCCAGAAGCTTGGTGGGGACAGGGGGCTCAGATACGCAGTATTTT.

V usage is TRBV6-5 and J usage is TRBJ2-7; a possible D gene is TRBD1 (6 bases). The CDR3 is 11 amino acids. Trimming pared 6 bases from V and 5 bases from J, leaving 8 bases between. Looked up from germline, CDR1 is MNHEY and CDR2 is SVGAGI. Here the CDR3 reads CASRNRDEQYF. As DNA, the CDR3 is TGTGCCAGCAGAAACAGGGACGAGCAGTACTTC.

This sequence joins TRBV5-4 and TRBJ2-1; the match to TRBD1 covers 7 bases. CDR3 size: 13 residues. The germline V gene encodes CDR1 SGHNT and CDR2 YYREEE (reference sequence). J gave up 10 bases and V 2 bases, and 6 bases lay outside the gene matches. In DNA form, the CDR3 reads TGTGCCAGCAGCTTAACGACAGGGAGAGAGCAGTTCTTC. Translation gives CASSLTTGREQFF.

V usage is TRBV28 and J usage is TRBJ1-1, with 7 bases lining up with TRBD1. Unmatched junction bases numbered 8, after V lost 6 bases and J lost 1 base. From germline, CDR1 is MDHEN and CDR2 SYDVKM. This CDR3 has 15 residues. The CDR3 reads CASRPQQGQNTEAFF. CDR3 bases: TGTGCCAGCAGGCCCCAACAGGGGCAGAACACTGAAGCTTTCTTT.

The CDR3 sequence: CASSPGQSSTDTQYF. DNA for the CDR3: TGCGCCAGCAGCCCGGGACAGTCCAGCACAGATACGCAGTATTTT. The V gene is TRBV5-1, the J gene TRBJ2-3; 7 nucleotides line up with TRBD1. V dropped 4 bases and J dropped 0; count of bases not matched to a gene: 5. The germline V gene encodes CDR1 SGHRS and CDR2 YFSETQ. There are 15 residues in the CDR3. The whole variable domain, remainder taken from reference TRBV5-1 and TRBJ2-3, is KAGVTQTPRYLIKTRGQQVTLSCSPISGHRSVSWYQQTPGQGLQFLFEYFSETQRNKGNFPGRFSGRQFSNSRSEMNVSTLELGDSALYLCASSPGQSSTDTQYFGPGTRLTVL.

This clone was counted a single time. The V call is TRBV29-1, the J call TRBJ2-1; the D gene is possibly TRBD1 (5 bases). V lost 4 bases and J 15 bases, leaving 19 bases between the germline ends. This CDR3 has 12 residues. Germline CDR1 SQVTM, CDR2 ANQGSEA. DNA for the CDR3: TGCAGCGTTGCCGTGCAGGGATCCCCCCCGTTCTTC. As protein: CSVAVQGSPPFF.

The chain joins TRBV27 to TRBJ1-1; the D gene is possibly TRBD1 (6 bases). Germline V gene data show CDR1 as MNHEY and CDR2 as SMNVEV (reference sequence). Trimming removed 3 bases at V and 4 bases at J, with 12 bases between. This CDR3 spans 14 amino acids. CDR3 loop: CASSFGGRGTEAFF. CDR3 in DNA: TGTGCCAGCAGTTTCGGGGGGCGCGGCACTGAAGCTTTCTTT.

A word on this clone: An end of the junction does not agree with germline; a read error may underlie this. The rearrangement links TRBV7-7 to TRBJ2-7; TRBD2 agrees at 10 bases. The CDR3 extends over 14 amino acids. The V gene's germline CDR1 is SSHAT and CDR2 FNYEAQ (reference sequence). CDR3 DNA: TGTGCTAGCAGCCCCGGACTAGCGGCAAGAACGCAGTACTTC. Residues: CASSPGLAARTQYF. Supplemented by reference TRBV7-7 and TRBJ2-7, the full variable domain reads GAGVSQSPRYKVTKRGQDVTLRCDPISSHATLYWYQQALGQGPEFLTYFNYEAQPDKSGLPSDRFSAERPEGSISTLTIQRTEQRDSAMYRCASSPGLAARTQYFGPGTRLTVT.

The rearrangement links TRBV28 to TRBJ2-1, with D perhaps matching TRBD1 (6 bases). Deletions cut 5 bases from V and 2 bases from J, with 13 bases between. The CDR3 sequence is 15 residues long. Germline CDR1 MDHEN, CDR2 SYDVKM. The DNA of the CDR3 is TGTGCCAGCAGTCCCCGGACAGCAACCTACAATGAGCAGTTCTTC. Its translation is CASSPRTATYNEQFF.

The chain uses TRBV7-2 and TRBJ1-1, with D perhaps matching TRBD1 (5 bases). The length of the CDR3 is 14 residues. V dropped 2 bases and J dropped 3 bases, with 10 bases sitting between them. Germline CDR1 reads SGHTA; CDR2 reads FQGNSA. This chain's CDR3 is CASSLKQDYTEAFF. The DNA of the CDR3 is TGTGCCAGCAGCTTAAAACAGGATTACACTGAAGCTTTCTTT.

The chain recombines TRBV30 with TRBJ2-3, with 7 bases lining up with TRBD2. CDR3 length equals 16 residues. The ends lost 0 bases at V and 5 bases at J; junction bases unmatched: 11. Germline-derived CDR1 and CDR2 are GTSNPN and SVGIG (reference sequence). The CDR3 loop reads CAWSVLGGSGKDTQYF. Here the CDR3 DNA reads TGTGCCTGGAGTGTACTTGGCGGGAGTGGTAAAGATACGCAGTATTTT.

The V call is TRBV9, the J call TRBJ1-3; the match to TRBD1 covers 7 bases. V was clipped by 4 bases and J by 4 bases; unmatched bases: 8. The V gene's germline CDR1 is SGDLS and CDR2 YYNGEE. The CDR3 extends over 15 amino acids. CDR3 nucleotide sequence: TGTGCCAGCAGCCCCGGGACAGTCGTCGGAAACACCATATATTTT. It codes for CASSPGTVVGNTIYF.

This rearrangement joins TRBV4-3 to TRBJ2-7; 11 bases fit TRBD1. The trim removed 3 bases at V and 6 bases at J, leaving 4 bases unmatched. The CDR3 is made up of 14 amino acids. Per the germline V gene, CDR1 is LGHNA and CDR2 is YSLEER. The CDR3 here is CASSHGQGAFEQYF. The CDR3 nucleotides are TGCGCCAGCAGCCACGGACAGGGGGCCTTCGAGCAGTACTTC.

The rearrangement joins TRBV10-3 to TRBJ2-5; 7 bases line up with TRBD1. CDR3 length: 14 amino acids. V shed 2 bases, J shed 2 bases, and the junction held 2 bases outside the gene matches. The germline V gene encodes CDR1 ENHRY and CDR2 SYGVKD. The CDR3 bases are TGTGCCATCAGTGAGCCGGGACAGCAAGAGACCCAGTACTTC. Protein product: CAISEPGQQETQYF.

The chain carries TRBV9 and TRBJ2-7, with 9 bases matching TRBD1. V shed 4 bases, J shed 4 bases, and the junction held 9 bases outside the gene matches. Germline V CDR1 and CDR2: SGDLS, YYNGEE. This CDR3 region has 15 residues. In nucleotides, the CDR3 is TGTGCCAGCAGCCAGACCGGGACAGGGTTTTACGAGCAGTACTTC. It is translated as CASSQTGTGFYEQYF.

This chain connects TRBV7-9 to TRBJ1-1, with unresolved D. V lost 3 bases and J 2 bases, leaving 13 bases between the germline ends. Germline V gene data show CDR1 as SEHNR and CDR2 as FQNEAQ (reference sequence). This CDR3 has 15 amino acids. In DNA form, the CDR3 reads TGTGCCAGCAGCTTTTTTATCGAGGAAAACACTGAAGCTTTCTTT. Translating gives CASSFFIEENTEAFF.

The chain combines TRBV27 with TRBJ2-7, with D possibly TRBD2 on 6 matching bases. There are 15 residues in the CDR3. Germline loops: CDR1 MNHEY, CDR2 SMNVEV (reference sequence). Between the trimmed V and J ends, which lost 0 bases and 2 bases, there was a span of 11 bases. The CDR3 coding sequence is TGTGCCAGCAGTTTATCAGGACTAAGGGCCTACGAGCAGTACTTC. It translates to CASSLSGLRAYEQYF.